This T cell receptor (beta chain) is from a study of T-cell reconstitution after alpha-beta-depleted transplantation in children. The library targeted TCRbeta and was prepared with unique molecular identifiers. One entry per CDR3 protein, called by TCRdb with MiXCR from the PCR reads. Of 200,000 to 250,000 distinct CDR3 sequences in the sample, 8% to 9.5% were seen once. The sample consisted of PBMCs from the stem cell graft donor, taken from the stem cell graft. The receptor's source is a human donor who donated a stem cell graft to a child with acute lymphoblastic leukemia.

CDR3 region: CASSNHAGANQPQHF. CDR3 DNA sequence: TGTGCCAGTAGTAACCACGCGGGCGCCAATCAGCCCCAGCATTTT. The V and J genes are TRBV19 and TRBJ1-5; D is unclear. The CDR3 loop spans 15 amino acids. V was cut by 4 bases and J by 3 bases, with 13 bases left in between. CDR1 LNHDA and CDR2 SQIVND come from the germline V gene (reference sequence).